This T cell receptor beta chain came from a study of T cells expressing NK-cell markers. As for this clonotype: The antigen is not known.

TCRdb reanalyzed the 5' RACE reads, giving one entry per CDR3 protein sequence and no DNA. The repertoire table contains tens of thousands of distinct CDR3 sequences. Study-wide results and caveats: In roughly six donors, dominant NKG2C+ clonotypes were roughly 1.0-7.5% of CD8+ T cells.

CDR1 is ENHRY and CDR2 is SYGVKD in the germline V gene. The CDR3 runs to 14 residues. The specimen sequenced was blood T cells: a sorted CD56 or NKG2C T cell subset, CD4+ or CD8+ T cells, or bulk PBMC T cells (not recorded which). This sequence originates from a woman between 18 and 75 years old in good health. This sequence joins TRBV10-3 and TRBJ1-2; TCRdb calls TRBD1, which cannot be checked without DNA. CDR3 protein: CAISEEGAYYGYTF.